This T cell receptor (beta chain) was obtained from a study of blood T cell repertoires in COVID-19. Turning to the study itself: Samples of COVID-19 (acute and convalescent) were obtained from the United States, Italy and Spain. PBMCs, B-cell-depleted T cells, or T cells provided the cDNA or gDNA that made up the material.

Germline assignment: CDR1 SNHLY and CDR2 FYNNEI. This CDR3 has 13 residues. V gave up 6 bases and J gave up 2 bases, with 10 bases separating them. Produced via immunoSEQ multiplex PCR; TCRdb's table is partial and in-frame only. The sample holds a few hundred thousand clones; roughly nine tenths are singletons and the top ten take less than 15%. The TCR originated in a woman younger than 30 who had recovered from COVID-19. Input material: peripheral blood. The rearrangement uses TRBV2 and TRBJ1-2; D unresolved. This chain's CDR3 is CASRRTDNYGYTF. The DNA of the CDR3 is TGTGCCAGCAGACGAACAGACAACTATGGCTACACCTTC.